The subject of this entry is one T cell receptor (beta chain). Assay used: immunoSEQ multiplex PCR; TCRdb lists only in-frame clones, some missing. The table shows 60,000 to 100,000 clones, with 70% to 90% occurring only once. These data originate in a study of control samples from healthy donors and cancer patients. The CDR3 consists of 14 residues. Trimming cost V 5 bases and J 2 bases; bases outside gene matches: 6. CDR1 and CDR2 from the germline V gene are SGHKS and YYEKEE (reference sequence). The sequencing input was blood. V and J are TRBV5-5 and TRBJ2-5; 7 nucleotides match TRBD1. The sequence was obtained from a man between 50 and 59 years old in good health. As DNA, the CDR3 is TGTGCCAGCAGTCGGGGACAGTTACAAGAGACCCAGTACTTC. Residues: CASSRGQLQETQYF.